This T cell receptor (beta chain) was sequenced for a study of T cells after yellow fever vaccination. In the study overall: Fractions containing few cells were prepared with SMART-Seq v4 Ultra Low Input.

V lost 4 bases, J lost 1 base, and 6 bases lay in between. The CDR3 length is 13 residues. Germline V gene sequence: CDR1 SGHNT, CDR2 YYREEE (reference sequence). For TCR, cDNA came from 5'RACE template switching, which added a universal primer site and UMIs. TCRdb redid the calling of the 5' RACE reads with MiXCR, one entry per CDR3 protein. The data show a few hundred thousand distinct CDR3 sequences, around 17% seen once. Sequenced here: PBMCs, sampled 4 to 5 days after the first yellow fever vaccination. The rearrangement uses TRBV5-4 and TRBJ2-1; D not certain. This sequence originates from a young man who received the YFV17D yellow fever vaccine. CDR3 nucleotide sequence: TGTGCCAGCAGCCAGAAATCCTACAATGAGCAGTTCTTC. It is translated as CASSQKSYNEQFF.